One T cell receptor beta chain is described in this entry. This CDR3 spans 15 amino acids. The V gene end was trimmed by 1 base and the J gene end by 3 bases; junction bases not matched to a gene: 3. Germline V gene sequence: CDR1 SGHTA, CDR2 FQGNSA. This entry is derived from a study of cytomegalovirus exposure and HLA in healthy donors. The data were produced by immunoSEQ multiplex PCR, yet TCRdb's version contains in-frame clones alone and is incomplete. The sample includes over 200,000 clones, 70% to 90% of them seen just once. This receptor was identified in a woman aged 18-30 years in good health and CMV-seronegative. The J gene is TRBJ1-3, the V gene TRBV7-2; TRBD1 agrees at 7 bases. Sequencing was done on a sample of PBMCs. The CDR3 coding sequence is TGTGCCAGCAGCTTAGGAGGGGGCGTTGGAAACACCATATATTTT. This encodes CASSLGGGVGNTIYF.